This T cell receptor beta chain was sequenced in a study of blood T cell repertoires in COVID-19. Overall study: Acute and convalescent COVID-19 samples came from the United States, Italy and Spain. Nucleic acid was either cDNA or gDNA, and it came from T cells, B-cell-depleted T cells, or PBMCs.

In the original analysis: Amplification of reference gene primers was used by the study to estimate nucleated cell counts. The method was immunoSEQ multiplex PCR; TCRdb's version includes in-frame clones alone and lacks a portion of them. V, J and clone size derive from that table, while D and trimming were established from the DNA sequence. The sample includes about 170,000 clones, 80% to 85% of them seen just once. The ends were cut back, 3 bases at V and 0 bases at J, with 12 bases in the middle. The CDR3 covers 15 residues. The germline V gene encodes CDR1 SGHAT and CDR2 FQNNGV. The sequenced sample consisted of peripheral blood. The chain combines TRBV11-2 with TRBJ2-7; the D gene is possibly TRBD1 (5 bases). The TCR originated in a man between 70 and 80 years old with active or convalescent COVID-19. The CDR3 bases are TGTGCCAGCAGCTTCCGCAGGGATATCTCCTACGAGCAGTACTTC. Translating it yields CASSFRRDISYEQYF.